Below, 30 T cell receptor beta chains from the same sample are listed, as sequenced in a study of CD8 T cells in ankylosing spondylitis (dated by TCRdb to about 2017). Receptor libraries were prepared by 5' RACE. Instrument on record: Illumina HiSeq 2500. The raw public data were reprocessed by TCRdb itself: fastp quality trimming at Q25, MiXCR clonotype calling, in-frame beta chains only. All rows with the same CDR3 protein become a single entry with the most common DNA and genes. The sample table lists 100,000 to 150,000 distinct CDR3 sequences, about an eighth of them with a count of one. The ten largest account for about 2.7% of the sample. What was sequenced was blood, either unsorted or a sorted T cell fraction (not recorded which). The receptors here all came from a female donor with ankylosing spondylitis or in good health (not recorded which).

The rearrangement uses TRBV2 and TRBJ1-2; no firm D call. Germline CDR1 SNHLY, CDR2 FYNNEI. V shed 3 bases and J shed 4 bases, with 6 bases lying between them. This CDR3 is built from 12 residues. In DNA, the CDR3 is TGTGCCAGCAGTGAGTTCAGCTATGGCTACACCTTC. It encodes CASSEFSYGYTF.

This clonotype was detected many times. The chain links TRBV5-1 to TRBJ2-7, with 10 nucleotides matching TRBD2. The junction had 9 bases not matched to a gene; V was cut back by 2 bases and J by 1 base. The germline CDR1 and CDR2 sequences are SGHRS and YFSETQ. The CDR3 contains 17 residues. The CDR3 protein is CASSFGPASGGSYEQYF. The CDR3 coding sequence is TGCGCCAGCAGCTTTGGTCCCGCTAGCGGGGGATCCTACGAGCAGTACTTC. The full variable domain, its missing parts supplied by reference TRBV5-1 and TRBJ2-7, is KAGVTQTPRYLIKTRGQQVTLSCSPISGHRSVSWYQQTPGQGLQFLFEYFSETQRNKGNFPGRFSGRQFSNSRSEMNVSTLELGDSALYLCASSFGPASGGSYEQYFGPGTRLTVT.

A few counts support this clonotype. The J gene is TRBJ1-6, the V gene TRBV12-3 or TRBV12-4; 7 nucleotides align to TRBD1. The junction had 7 bases not matched to a gene; V was cut back by 8 bases and J by 9 bases. This CDR3 region has 13 residues. CDR3 in DNA: TGTGCCAGCCAGGGGGGTGCTAGTTCACCCCTCCACTTT. As protein: CASQGGASSPLHF.

This clonotype was recorded many times. This sequence joins TRBV6-1 and TRBJ2-1, with a possible D match to TRBD1 (5 bases). The CDR3 loop spans 13 amino acids. Deletions cut 8 bases from V and 6 bases from J, with 14 bases between. The germline V gene has CDR1 MNHNS and CDR2 SASEGT. CDR3 coding DNA: TGTGCCAGCCGTAGGGGCAGGAGCAATGAGCAGTTCTTC. Residues: CASRRGRSNEQFF.

This clonotype was detected only a few times. The chain joins TRBV10-3 to TRBJ2-1; the match to TRBD2 covers 10 bases. The CDR3 totals 14 residues. CDR1 is ENHRY and CDR2 is SYGVKD in the germline V gene. The J segment lost 8 bases and the V segment lost 6 bases, leaving 7 bases of the junction unmatched. CDR3 loop: CAISETSGKYEQFF. CDR3 nucleotide sequence: TGTGCCATCAGCGAAACTAGCGGGAAATATGAGCAGTTCTTC.

A few counts support this clonotype. An end of the junction does not agree with germline; a read error may underlie this. The chain couples TRBV10-2 to TRBJ2-7, with 7 bases matching TRBD1. The CDR3 has 12 residues. Germline CDR1 is WSHSY and CDR2 is SAAADI. CDR3 sequence: CASTRQGYGQYF. CDR3 DNA: TGCGCCAGCACCCGACAGGGATACGGGCAGTACTTC.

Concerning this clonotype itself: A junction boundary mismatches the germline segment, possibly from a read error. The CDR3 sequence is CSARETSGAVEQYF. The CDR3 DNA reads TGCAGTGCAAGAGAGACTAGCGGGGCGGTCGAGCAGTACTTC. The chain couples TRBV20-1 to TRBJ2-7; the match to TRBD2 covers 11 bases. There are 14 residues in the CDR3. Germline V gives CDR1 DFQATT, CDR2 SNEGSKA (reference sequence).

This clonotype was detected ten times or more. The chain uses TRBV10-3 and TRBJ2-2; D is perhaps TRBD1 (6 bases). V lost 3 bases to trimming and J lost 3 bases, with 11 bases between them. CDR3 length: 15 residues. Germline V gene sequence: CDR1 ENHRY, CDR2 SYGVKD. The CDR3 DNA sequence: TGTGCCATCAGTGACAGGGGTTTTGACACCGGGGAGCTGTTTTTT. Its protein is CAISDRGFDTGELFF.

This clonotype turned up a few times. The chain combines TRBV7-9 with TRBJ1-2, with D unclear. From germline, CDR1 is SEHNR and CDR2 FQNEAQ (reference sequence). CDR3 length: 11 residues. V was clipped by 5 bases and J by 7 bases, with 8 bases between them. CDR3 DNA: TGTGCCAGCAGCCGGCAGAGTGGCTACACCTTC. Translated, it gives CASSRQSGYTF.

This clonotype was detected many times. The chain combines TRBV15 with TRBJ1-2; 7 bases align to TRBD1. V trimming: 0 bases; J trimming: 6 bases; junction bases outside the gene matches: 13. Germline-derived CDR1 and CDR2 are LNHNV and YYDKDF (reference sequence). The CDR3 contains 17 residues. The DNA for the CDR3 is TGTGCCACCAGCAGAGAGGCCGTCAGGGGGACCCTTAATGGCTACACCTTC. Its protein product is CATSREAVRGTLNGYTF.

This clonotype was counted ten times or more. The gene calls are TRBV19 and TRBJ1-5, with D hard to call. CDR3 size: 16 residues. Germline CDR1 and CDR2: LNHDA and SQIVND (reference sequence). V shed 5 bases and J shed 4 bases, with 18 bases lying between them. CDR3 sequence (DNA): TGTGCCAGTAGTCCTCCACCTCCCGCGGGGAATCAGCCCCAGCATTTT. It translates to CASSPPPPAGNQPQHF.

The sample holds many counts of this clonotype. V gene TRBV6-1 combines with J gene TRBJ2-1, with 14 nucleotides matching TRBD2. V gave up 6 bases and J gave up 9 bases; unmatched junction bases: 10. Germline-derived CDR1 and CDR2 are MNHNS and SASEGT. The CDR3 extends over 16 amino acids. The CDR3 loop is CASSISGTSGSGEQFF. The CDR3 nucleotides are TGTGCCAGCAGCATCTCCGGGACTAGCGGGAGTGGTGAGCAGTTCTTC.

The table lists this clonotype with a few counts. The chain carries TRBV3-1 and TRBJ1-2; D remains unclear. Germline-derived CDR1 and CDR2 are LGHDT and YNNKEL (reference sequence). There are 15 residues in the CDR3. V gave up 3 bases and J gave up 0 bases, with 11 bases separating them. CDR3 sequence reads: CASSHIRFANYGYTF. In DNA form, the CDR3 reads TGTGCCAGCAGCCACATCAGGTTCGCTAACTATGGCTACACCTTC. The full variable domain, with the rest looked up from reference TRBV3-1 and TRBJ1-2, is DTAVSQTPKYLVTQMGNDKSIKCEQNLGHDTMYWYKQDSKKFLKIMFSYNNKELIINETVPNRFSPKSPDKAHLNLHINSLELGDSAVYFCASSHIRFANYGYTFGSGTRLTVV.

This clonotype appeared many times. The CDR3 reads CSARGVYGYTF. CDR3 DNA sequence: TGCAGTGCTAGAGGGGTTTATGGCTACACCTTC. The gene calls are TRBV20-1 and TRBJ1-2, with no clear D. In germline, CDR1 is DFQATT, CDR2 SNEGSKA (reference sequence). V was trimmed by 1 base and J by 5 bases, leaving 5 bases between them. The CDR3 has 11 amino acids.

This clonotype appeared a few times. V gene TRBV4-1 combines with J gene TRBJ2-1, with 13 bases lining up with TRBD2. Germline trimming cut 0 bases from V and 6 bases from J; bases unmatched to any gene: 2. The CDR3 spans 16 residues. In germline, CDR1 is MGHRA, CDR2 YSYEKL. In DNA form, the CDR3 reads TGCGCCAGCAGCCAAGATACTAGCGGGGGGGCCAATGAGCAGTTCTTC. This codes for CASSQDTSGGANEQFF.

This clonotype was counted ten times or more. The chain recombines TRBV28 with TRBJ2-7; D is possibly TRBD1 or TRBD2 (5 bases each). The CDR3 is made up of 14 amino acids. Germline V gene sequence: CDR1 MDHEN, CDR2 SYDVKM. V lost 1 base and J 6 bases, leaving 13 bases between the germline ends. The CDR3 spells CASSLLEWDGEQYF. The CDR3 coding sequence is TGTGCCAGCAGTTTATTAGAGTGGGACGGCGAGCAGTACTTC.

This clonotype was counted many times. The chain links TRBV9 to TRBJ2-1; D unresolved. Per the germline V gene, CDR1 is SGDLS and CDR2 is YYNGEE. The CDR3 is 13 amino acids. V dropped 0 bases and J dropped 7 bases, with 8 bases sitting between them. The CDR3 protein is CASSVEGKNEQFF. The DNA for the CDR3 is TGTGCCAGCAGCGTAGAAGGGAAAAATGAGCAGTTCTTC.

This clonotype occurred many times. This chain uses TRBV7-2 with TRBJ2-7; D remains ambiguous. The CDR3 covers 13 residues. V was clipped by 0 bases and J by 3 bases, with 6 bases between them. Germline V lookup: CDR1 SGHTA, CDR2 FQGNSA. The CDR3 region has the DNA TGTGCCAGCAGCTTAGCTAGAGACTACGAGCAGTACTTC. It translates to CASSLARDYEQYF. Together with reference TRBV7-2 and TRBJ2-7, the CDR3 gives the full variable domain: GAGVSQSPSNKVTEKGKDVELRCDPISGHTALYWYRQSLGQGLEFLIYFQGNSAPDKSGLPSDRFSAERTGGSVSTLTIQRTQQEDSAVYLCASSLARDYEQYFGPGTRLTVT.

This clonotype turned up a few times. The chain carries TRBV29-1 and TRBJ2-7; tentative D call: TRBD1 (5 bases). The CDR3 has 14 residues. Germline CDR1 SQVTM, CDR2 ANQGSEA. Trimming pared 4 bases from V and 0 bases from J, leaving 13 bases between. The CDR3, as DNA: TGCAGCGTTGTACCAGGGCAGAGCTCCTACGAGCAGTACTTC. Amino acid sequence: CSVVPGQSSYEQYF.

This sequence joins TRBV20-1 and TRBJ1-5; the D is unclear. The CDR3 length is 14 residues. V was trimmed by 3 bases and J by 0 bases, leaving 9 bases between them. CDR1 is DFQATT, CDR2 SNEGSKA, per germline (reference sequence). The CDR3 sequence is CSARVGNSNQPQHF. The CDR3, as DNA: TGCAGTGCTAGGGTTGGAAATAGCAATCAGCCCCAGCATTTT.

The table lists this clonotype with many counts. This chain links TRBV10-1 with TRBJ2-3; no clear D gene. The germline CDR1 and CDR2 sequences are WNHNN and SYGVQD (reference sequence). V was cut by 0 bases and J by 4 bases, with 11 bases left in between. This CDR3 spans 15 amino acids. The CDR3 here is CASSESSVSADTQYF. CDR3 in DNA: TGCGCCAGCAGTGAGTCGAGTGTATCCGCAGATACGCAGTATTTT.

This clonotype was recorded a few times. The V and J genes are TRBV24-1 and TRBJ2-5; 7 nucleotides agree with TRBD1. The CDR3 length is 13 residues. Germline assignment: CDR1 KGHDR and CDR2 SFDVKD. Trimming cost V 4 bases and J 4 bases; bases outside gene matches: 2. This chain's CDR3 is CATSEGGTETQYF. The CDR3, as DNA: TGTGCCACCAGTGAAGGGGGCACAGAGACCCAGTACTTC.

Of note for this clonotype: Possible read error: a much larger clone is one base away. The rearrangement links TRBV20-1 to TRBJ2-7; 8 bases fit TRBD1. Germline V lookup: CDR1 DFQATT, CDR2 SNEGSKA (reference sequence). This CDR3 contains 13 residues. The CDR3 DNA follows: TGCAGTGCTAGCGACAGGGGTTCCTGCGAGCAGTACTTC. Its translation: CSASDRGSCEQYF.

Ten or more counts support this clonotype. The chain recombines TRBV5-1 with TRBJ2-2; no clear D gene. In germline, CDR1 is SGHRS, CDR2 YFSETQ. CDR3 length: 14 amino acids. V dropped 4 bases and J dropped 1 base, with 8 bases sitting between them. CDR3 sequence (DNA): TGCGCCAGCAGCCACGCAGGGAACACCGGGGAGCTGTTTTTT. Protein sequence: CASSHAGNTGELFF.

This clonotype has ten or more counts. J is TRBJ2-3 and V is TRBV6-2 or TRBV6-3, with a weak D call TRBD1 (6 bases). Germline V gene data show CDR1 as MNHEY and CDR2 as SVGEGT. This CDR3 region has 15 residues. Trimming removed 6 bases from V and 1 base from J, with 14 bases in between. CDR3 protein: CASRMDSLGTDTQYF. The CDR3 DNA sequence: TGTGCCAGCAGGATGGACAGCCTGGGCACAGATACGCAGTATTTT.

In this sample, this clonotype turned up many times. The V call is TRBV20-1, the J call TRBJ2-3; the match to TRBD1 covers 7 bases. The CDR3 runs 15 residues. The junction had 16 bases not matched to a gene; V was cut back by 6 bases and J by 7 bases. Germline values: CDR1 DFQATT, CDR2 SNEGSKA (reference sequence). The CDR3 nucleotides are TGCAGTGCCCCGACAGGGCTCTTGAAGGGTAATACGCAGTATTTT. Protein product: CSAPTGLLKGNTQYF.

This clonotype was counted only a few times. The chain uses TRBV24-1 and TRBJ2-1; TRBD1 agrees at 8 bases. Germline V CDR1 and CDR2: KGHDR, SFDVKD. Germline trimming cut 2 bases from V and 6 bases from J; bases unmatched to any gene: 11. The CDR3 loop spans 17 amino acids. The CDR3 DNA follows: TGTGCCACCAGTGATTCCCGCCCCGGACAGGGACTCAATGAGCAGTTCTTC. Encoded protein: CATSDSRPGQGLNEQFF.

This clonotype was seen ten or more times. This chain connects TRBV3-1 to TRBJ1-5; D gene uncertain. Germline values: CDR1 LGHDT, CDR2 YNNKEL (reference sequence). The CDR3 has 15 amino acids. V was trimmed by 1 base and J by 0 bases, leaving 7 bases between them. The CDR3 nucleotides are TGTGCCAGCAGCCAAGGGGCAGCTAGCAATCAGCCCCAGCATTTT. Amino acid sequence: CASSQGAASNQPQHF. Variable domain in full (rest from reference TRBV3-1 and TRBJ1-5): DTAVSQTPKYLVTQMGNDKSIKCEQNLGHDTMYWYKQDSKKFLKIMFSYNNKELIINETVPNRFSPKSPDKAHLNLHINSLELGDSAVYFCASSQGAASNQPQHFGDGTRLSIL.

This clonotype was counted many times. This rearrangement joins TRBV7-9 to TRBJ2-7; D gene ambiguous. The CDR3 runs 13 residues. Trimming shortened V by 1 base and J by 7 bases, and 11 bases separated the two germline ends. Germline lookup yields CDR1 SEHNR and CDR2 FQNEAQ (reference sequence). The CDR3 loop reads CASSLGASWEQYF. DNA for the CDR3: TGTGCCAGCAGCTTAGGAGCGAGCTGGGAGCAGTACTTC.

This clonotype was picked up many times. The chain links TRBV2 to TRBJ2-2; TRBD1 matches 7 bases. J gave up 3 bases and V 5 bases, and 3 bases lay outside the gene matches. Germline lookup yields CDR1 SNHLY and CDR2 FYNNEI. The CDR3 has 14 residues. CDR3 DNA sequence: TGTGCCAGCAGTCGGCAGGGGGACACCGGGGAGCTGTTTTTT. Translation gives CASSRQGDTGELFF.